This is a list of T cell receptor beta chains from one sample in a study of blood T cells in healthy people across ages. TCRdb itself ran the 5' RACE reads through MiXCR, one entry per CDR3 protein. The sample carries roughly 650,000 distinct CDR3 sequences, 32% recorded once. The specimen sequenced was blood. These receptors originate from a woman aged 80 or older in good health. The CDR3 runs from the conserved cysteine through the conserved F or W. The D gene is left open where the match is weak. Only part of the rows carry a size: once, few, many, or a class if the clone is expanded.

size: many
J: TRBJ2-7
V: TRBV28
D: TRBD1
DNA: TGTGCCAGCAGCCGGGGACAGGTTTCCTACGAGCAGTACTTC
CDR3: CASSRGQVSYEQYF

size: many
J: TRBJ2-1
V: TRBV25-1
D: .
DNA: TGTGCCAGCAGTAGAGGAGGGACATACTACAATGAGCAGTTCTTC
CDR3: CASSRGGTYYNEQFF

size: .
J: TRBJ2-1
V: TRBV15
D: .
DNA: TGTGTCACCAGCCGTCACGCCGAACGGGGGCCTTACAATGAGCAGTTCTTC
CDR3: CVTSRHAERGPYNEQFF

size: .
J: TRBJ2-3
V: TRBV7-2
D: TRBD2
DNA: TGTGCCAGCAGCTTAGTGGCTAGCGGGTACCTCACAGATACGCAGTATTTT
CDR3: CASSLVASGYLTDTQYF

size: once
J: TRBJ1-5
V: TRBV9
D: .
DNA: TGTGCCAGCAGCGCAACAGGCTACCAGCCCCAGCATTTT
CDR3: CASSATGYQPQHF

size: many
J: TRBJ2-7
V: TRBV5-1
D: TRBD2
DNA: TGCGCCAGCGGCCTAGCGGACCCCTCCTACGAGCAGTACTTC
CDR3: CASGLADPSYEQYF

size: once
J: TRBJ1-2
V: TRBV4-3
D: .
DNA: TGCGCCAGCAGCCAAGCGTGGGGGCCCTCAACCTATGGCTACACCTTC
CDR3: CASSQAWGPSTYGYTF

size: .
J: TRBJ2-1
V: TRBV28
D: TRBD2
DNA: TGTGCCAGCAGTCCCGGGGGGGCGGACAATGAGCAGTTCTTC
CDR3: CASSPGGADNEQFF

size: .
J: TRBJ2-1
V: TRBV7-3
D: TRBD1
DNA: TGTGCCAGCAGCCCGTCGACAGGGTACAATGAGCAGTTCTTC
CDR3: CASSPSTGYNEQFF

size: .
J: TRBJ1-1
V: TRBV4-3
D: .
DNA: TGCGCCAGCAGCCAAGCAGGGTTGGGAGGTGGCACTGAAGCTTTCTTT
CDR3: CASSQAGLGGGTEAFF

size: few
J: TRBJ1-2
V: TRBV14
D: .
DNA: TGTGCCAGCAGCCAAGCGGGACAAAAAAACTATGGCTACACCTTC
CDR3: CASSQAGQKNYGYTF

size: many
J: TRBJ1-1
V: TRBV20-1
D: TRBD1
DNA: TGCAGTGCTAGACCGGGACAGGTGGGCACTGAAGCTTTCTTT
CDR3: CSARPGQVGTEAFF

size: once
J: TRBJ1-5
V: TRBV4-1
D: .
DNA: TGCGCCAGCAGCCAAGATCGGGGGATTAGTGCATATCAGCCCCAGCATTTT
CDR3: CASSQDRGISAYQPQHF

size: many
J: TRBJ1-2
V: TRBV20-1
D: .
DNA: TGCAGTGCCAAGACGGGAGCAGGACTTAACTATGGCTACACCTTC
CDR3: CSAKTGAGLNYGYTF

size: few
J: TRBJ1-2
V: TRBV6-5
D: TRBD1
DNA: TGTGCCAGCAGCCCAAACCAGGGGGTGGGCTACACCTTC
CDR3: CASSPNQGVGYTF

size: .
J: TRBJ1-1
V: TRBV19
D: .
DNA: TGTGCCAGTAGTATAGATCACACTGAAGCTTTCTTT
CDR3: CASSIDHTEAFF

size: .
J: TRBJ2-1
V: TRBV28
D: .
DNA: TGTGCCAGCAGCCCGGCGGGACCGGCTGGAAATGAGCAGTTCTTC
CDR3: CASSPAGPAGNEQFF

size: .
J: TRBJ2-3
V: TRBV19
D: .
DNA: TGTGCCAGTAGTATTCCCACGGGAGATACGCAGTATTTT
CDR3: CASSIPTGDTQYF

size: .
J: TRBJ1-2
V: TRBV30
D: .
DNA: TGTGCCTGGGGCGCGGGTGGCTACACCTTC
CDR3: CAWGAGGYTF

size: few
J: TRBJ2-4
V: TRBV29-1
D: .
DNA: TGCAGCGTTGTTCCGGAGAACGTAAAAAACATTCAGTACTTC
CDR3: CSVVPENVKNIQYF

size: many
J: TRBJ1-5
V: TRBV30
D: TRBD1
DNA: TGTGCCTGGGCCCGGGACAGACAGAACAATCAGCCCCAGCATTTT
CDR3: CAWARDRQNNQPQHF

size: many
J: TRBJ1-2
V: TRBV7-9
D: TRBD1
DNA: TGTGCCAGCAGCATCGGGACAGGGGGCCGAAACTATGGCTACACCTTC
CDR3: CASSIGTGGRNYGYTF

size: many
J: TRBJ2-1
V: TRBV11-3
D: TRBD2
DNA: TGTGCCAGCAGCTTAGACGGGGTAAGCGGGGCAAATGAGCAGTTCTTC
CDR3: CASSLDGVSGANEQFF

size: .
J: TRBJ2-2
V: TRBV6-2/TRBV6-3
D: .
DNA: TGTGCCAGTCTCGGGCCACAGGGTTGGGAGCTGTTTTTT
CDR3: CASLGPQGWELFF

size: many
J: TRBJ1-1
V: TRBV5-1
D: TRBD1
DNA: TGCGCCAGCAGCGGAGGTGAAATGGACAGGAGGGGCACTGAAGCTTTCTTT
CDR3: CASSGGEMDRRGTEAFF

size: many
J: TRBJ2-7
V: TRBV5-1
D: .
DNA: TGCGCCAGCAGCTTGACATCCGGGACCTACGAGCAGTACTTC
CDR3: CASSLTSGTYEQYF

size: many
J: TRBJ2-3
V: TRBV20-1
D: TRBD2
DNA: TGCAGTGCTCAGGACTGGCGGGGGACCGGAGATACGCAGTATTTT
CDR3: CSAQDWRGTGDTQYF

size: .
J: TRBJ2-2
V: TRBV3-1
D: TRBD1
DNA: TGTGCCAGCAGAGGGACAGGGGGGTTATACACCGGGGAGCTGTTTTTT
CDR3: CASRGTGGLYTGELFF

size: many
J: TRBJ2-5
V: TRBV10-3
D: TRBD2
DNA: TGTGCCATCAGTGACGGGACTAGTCAGAAGACCCAGTACTTC
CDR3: CAISDGTSQKTQYF

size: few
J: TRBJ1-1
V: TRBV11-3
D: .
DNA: TGTGCCAGCAGCTCGACCATAGGGGCTGAAGCTTTCTTT
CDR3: CASSSTIGAEAFF

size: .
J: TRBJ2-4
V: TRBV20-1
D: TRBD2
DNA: TGCAGTGCTGGGATTAGCGGGGGAGTCGGGAACATTCAGTACTTC
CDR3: CSAGISGGVGNIQYF

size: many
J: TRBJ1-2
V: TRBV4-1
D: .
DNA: TGCGCCAGCAGCCAAGATGCGATGAGAGCTAACTATGGCTACACCTTC
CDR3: CASSQDAMRANYGYTF

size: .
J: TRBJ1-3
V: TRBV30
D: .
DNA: TGTGCCTGGACCAAGAACACCAACTCTGGAAACACCATATATTTT
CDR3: CAWTKNTNSGNTIYF

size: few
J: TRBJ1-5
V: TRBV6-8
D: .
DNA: TGTGCCAGCCTTCCTCCGGGAGCTTTGAGCAATCAGCCCCAGCATTTT
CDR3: CASLPPGALSNQPQHF

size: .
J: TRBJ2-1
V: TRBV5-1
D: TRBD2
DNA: TGCGCCAGCAGCTTGCTTACTAGCGGGGGGGCCTCAGTCAACAATGAGCAGTTCTTC
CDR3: CASSLLTSGGASVNNEQFF

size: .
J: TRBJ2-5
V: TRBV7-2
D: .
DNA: .
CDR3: CASSFFGPQETQYF

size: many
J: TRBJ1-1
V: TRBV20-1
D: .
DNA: TGCAGTGCTAGAGTTAATGGACGATCCGGTGAAGCTTTCTTT
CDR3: CSARVNGRSGEAFF

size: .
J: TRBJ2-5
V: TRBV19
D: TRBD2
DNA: TGTGCCAGTAGTATTCTAGCGGGGGGCATAGGGACCCAGTACTTC
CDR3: CASSILAGGIGTQYF

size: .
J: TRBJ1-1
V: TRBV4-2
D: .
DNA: TGTGCCAGCAGCCAAGAGGGGGAGGGGAACACTGAAGCTTTCTTT
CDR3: CASSQEGEGNTEAFF

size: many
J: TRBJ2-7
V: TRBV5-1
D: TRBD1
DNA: TGCGCCAGCAGCTCGAGAGGGGGCTTCTACGAGCAGTACTTC
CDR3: CASSSRGGFYEQYF

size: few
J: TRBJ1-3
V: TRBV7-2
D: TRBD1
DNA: TGTGCCAGCAGCCCTGGCCCGGACAGGGGGCGAGACCCCAGGAACACCATATATTTT
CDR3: CASSPGPDRGRDPRNTIYF

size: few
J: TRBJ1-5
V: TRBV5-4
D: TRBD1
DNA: TGTGCCAGCAGCGACGGACAGGGACAGCCCCAGCATTTT
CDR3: CASSDGQGQPQHF

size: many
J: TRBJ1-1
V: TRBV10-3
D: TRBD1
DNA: TGTGCCATCAGACAGGGGGTGAACACTGAAGCTTTCTTT
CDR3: CAIRQGVNTEAFF

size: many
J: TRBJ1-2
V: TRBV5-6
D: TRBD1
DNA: TGTGCCAGCAGCTTTTGGGACAGGGACGCCTATGGCTACACCTTC
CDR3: CASSFWDRDAYGYTF